This TCR beta chain was obtained from a study of T-cell memory formation after mild COVID-19. Study in general: TCR clusters mostly belonged to single donors.

In TCRdb, the 5' RACE reads were re-called with MiXCR into one record per CDR3 protein. Among some 160,000 distinct CDR3 sequences listed, 13% were seen once. The CDR3 has 16 residues. Trimming left V 6 bases short and J 7 bases short, with 22 bases between. This chain joins TRBV12-3 or TRBV12-4 and TRBJ1-3; the D gene is possibly TRBD1 (5 bases). This receptor was obtained from a man aged 18 to 35 who had mild COVID-19 (a few samples of this study predate the infection). Cell type and time point are not known. Sequencing was carried out using PBMCs or a T cell subset sorted from them (not recorded which). The CDR3 bases are TGTGCCAGCAGGGCCCGTTCCGGGACCGTATGGAACACCATATATTTT. Translation: CASRARSGTVWNTIYF.